This T cell receptor (beta chain) was recovered during a study of cytomegalovirus exposure and HLA in healthy donors. CDR3 length equals 16 residues. The PCR was carried out with 60 Vbeta primers and 13 Jbeta primers. Using immunoSEQ multiplex PCR, the repertoire was profiled, and TCRdb retains in-frame clones only, with some absent. The sample has about 220,000 clones, over 60% seen once. Material for sequencing was PBMCs. This TCR was recovered from a man aged 18 to 29 in good health and CMV-seronegative. The gene calls are TRBV21-1 and TRBJ2-7; the table names TRBD1, a call not compared with the DNA. TRBV21-1 is a pseudogene segment. The CDR3 is CASSKEVRDRAYEQYF. DNA of the CDR3: TGTGCCAGCAGCAAAGAGGTTCGGGACAGGGCCTACGAGCAGTACTTC.